This section outlines one TCR beta chain sequence together with its context. Its antigen is unknown. Profiled with immunoSEQ multiplex PCR; TCRdb holds only in-frame clones, not every one. The sample contains roughly 30,000 clones, about four fifths of which appear only once. These data come from a study of lymphopenia after photon versus proton radiotherapy. Overall study findings and caveats: Relative stability marked proton patients; photon patients lost diversity and naive cells.

The CDR3 spans 17 residues. V shed 3 bases and J shed 2 bases, with 16 bases lying between them. Germline V gene data show CDR1 as KGHSH and CDR2 as LQKENI. The source of this sequence is a man aged 50-60 years with gastric cancer. Sample: peripheral blood, taken from a patient treated with photon-based radiotherapy. This chain joins TRBV18 and TRBJ2-2; no reliable D call. This chain's CDR3 is CASSPLYSTTNTGELFF. Here the CDR3 DNA reads TGTGCCAGCTCACCCCTTTACAGCACTACTAACACCGGGGAGCTGTTTTTT. Using reference TRBV18 and TRBJ2-2 for the parts outside the CDR3, the full variable domain is NAGVMQNPRHLVRRRGQEARLRCSPMKGHSHVYWYRQLPEEGLKFMVYLQKENIIDESGMPKERFSAEFPKEGPSILRIQQVVRGDSAAYFCASSPLYSTTNTGELFFGEGSRLTVL.